The 2 T cell receptor beta chains given below trace back to one sample, sequenced in a study of tumor and adjacent non-tumor tissue in lung cancer. Three rounds of nested PCR, following a modified ARM-PCR protocol, produced the TCRbeta library. TCRdb independently ran MiXCR on the multiplex PCR reads; one entry per CDR3 protein. The table shows around 86,000 distinct CDR3 sequences, with roughly two thirds occurring only once. This sample's RNA came from whole unsorted tissue. Sequencing was performed on lung tumor tissue. These receptor sequences come from a woman between 40 and 50 years old with non-small cell lung cancer.

Turning to this clonotype: Here the CDR3 omits its conserved ending phenylalanine or tryptophan, so a read error is the likely source. The genes are TRBV30 and TRBJ2-1, with D uncertain. Germline loops: CDR1 GTSNPN, CDR2 SVGIG (reference sequence). CDR3 size: 14 residues. V was shortened by 0 bases and J by 7 bases, with 13 bases between the two germline ends. The CDR3: CAWSVLPSDNEQFY. CDR3 in DNA: TGTGCCTGGAGTGTACTTCCGTCGGATAATGAGCAGTTCTAC.

A remark on this clonotype: A much larger clone lies one base from this, so it may be a read error. This chain joins TRBV7-8 and TRBJ2-2; no clear D gene. Per the germline V gene, CDR1 is SGHVS and CDR2 is FQNEAQ. The CDR3 runs 14 residues. Trimming removed 5 bases from V and 5 bases from J, with 12 bases in between. DNA of the CDR3: TGTGCCAGCAGCCCGACTCGGAAGACCGGGGAGCTGTTTTTT. It codes for CASSPTRKTGELFF.